The 21 T cell receptor beta chains below were found in one sample sequenced in a study of cytomegalovirus exposure and HLA in healthy donors. This PCR relied on a set of 60 Vbeta primers and 13 Jbeta primers. TCRdb's copy holds only in-frame clones and misses some; the assay was immunoSEQ multiplex PCR. The table includes about 97,000 clones, approximately 76% detected once. The source material was PBMCs. The receptors derive from a middle-aged man in good health and CMV-seronegative.

This sequence joins TRBV2 and TRBJ1-1; D remains unclear. CDR3 length: 14 residues. Germline loops: CDR1 SNHLY, CDR2 FYNNEI. Trimming cost V 4 bases and J 1 base, with 10 bases left between them. This chain's CDR3 is CASSGIGRNTEAFF. The CDR3 nucleotides read TGTGCCAGCAGTGGTATAGGGAGGAACACTGAAGCTTTCTTT. Full variable domain (remainder filled in from reference TRBV2 and TRBJ1-1): EPEVTQTPSHQVTQMGQEVILRCVPISNHLYFYWYRQILGQKVEFLVSFYNNEISEKSEIFDDQFSVERPDGSNFTLKIRSTKLEDSAMYFCASSGIGRNTEAFFGQGTRLTVV.

J is TRBJ1-4 and V is TRBV4-1; D may be TRBD1 (6 bases). The germline V gene encodes CDR1 MGHRA and CDR2 YSYEKL. Trimming took off 3 bases at V and 5 bases at J, with 13 bases between the two ends. The CDR3 is 15 residues long. The CDR3 sequence is CASSQSRGVNEKLFF. The CDR3 region has the DNA TGCGCCAGCAGCCAGAGCAGGGGCGTGAATGAAAAACTGTTTTTT.

Note on this clone: The same CDR3 is also encoded by other DNA sequences in this sample. CDR3 sequence reads: CASSPGGRDGYTF. The CDR3 bases are TGTGCCAGCAGCCCCGGAGGAAGAGATGGCTACACCTTC. The chain combines TRBV6-5 with TRBJ1-2, with D unresolved. The germline V gene encodes CDR1 MNHEY and CDR2 SVGAGI. The CDR3 runs to 13 residues. Trimming took 6 bases from V and 6 from J, leaving 14 bases between them.

In nucleotides, the CDR3 is TGTGCCAGCAGCGTAAGACTAGCGGATTACGAGCAGTACGTC. It yields the protein CASSVRLADYEQYV. The chain couples TRBV9 to TRBJ2-7; TRBD2 aligns across 9 bases. The CDR3 consists of 14 residues. V shed 1 base and J 4 bases; nucleotides not matched to a gene: 3. Germline V gene lookup returns CDR1 SGDLS and CDR2 YYNGEE.

With respect to this clone: This sample also contains other DNA sequences that code for the same CDR3. The V gene is TRBV5-4, the J gene TRBJ2-5; 7 nucleotides agree with TRBD2. J lost 5 bases, V lost 4 bases, and 8 bases had no gene match. The CDR3 has 14 residues. Germline V CDR1 and CDR2: SGHNT, YYREEE (reference sequence). In nucleotides, the CDR3 is TGTGCCAGCAGCCTGGCTACCGGGAGGGAGACCCAGTACTTC. This translates into CASSLATGRETQYF.

This clone was counted between two and nine times. The genes are TRBV1 and TRBJ2-3; the table calls TRBD1, which could not be checked here. TRBV1 is noted as a pseudogene. This CDR3 contains 16 residues. CDR3 nucleotides: TGCACCAGCAGCCACGGACAGGAGGGCTGGGGGGCTACGCAGTATTTT. It codes for CTSSHGQEGWGATQYF.

This clone appeared a few times. J is TRBJ1-3 and V is TRBV13, with D perhaps TRBD1 (6 bases). Germline loops: CDR1 PRHDT, CDR2 FYEKMQ (reference sequence). The germline V and J ends were trimmed by 5 bases and 0 bases, with 11 bases remaining between them. The CDR3 loop spans 15 amino acids. The CDR3 sequence: CASSRGAVSGNTIYF. The DNA for the CDR3 is TGTGCCAGCAGCCGGGGGGCTGTCTCTGGAAACACCATATATTTT.

V and J are TRBV5-1 and TRBJ2-1, with TRBD1 matching 8 bases. CDR1 is SGHRS, CDR2 YFSETQ, per germline. The CDR3 extends over 15 amino acids. The trim removed 0 bases at V and 7 bases at J, leaving 6 bases unmatched. The chain's CDR3 is CASSLARTGGNEQFF. DNA of the CDR3: TGCGCCAGCAGCTTGGCTCGTACAGGGGGAAATGAGCAGTTCTTC.

The CDR3 DNA reads as TGTGCCAGCTCAGCAGGGAAAGGGAGGACCGGGGAGCTGTTTTTT. This encodes CASSAGKGRTGELFF. The chain recombines TRBV18 with TRBJ2-2; D might be TRBD2 (6 bases). V gave up 5 bases and J gave up 5 bases, with 15 bases separating them. The CDR3 covers 15 residues. CDR1 KGHSH and CDR2 LQKENI come from the germline V gene. The variable domain in full, completed from reference TRBV18 and TRBJ2-2, reads NAGVMQNPRHLVRRRGQEARLRCSPMKGHSHVYWYRQLPEEGLKFMVYLQKENIIDESGMPKERFSAEFPKEGPSILRIQQVVRGDSAAYFCASSAGKGRTGELFFGEGSRLTVL.

This chain uses TRBV5-6 with TRBJ2-1; 7 bases are shared with TRBD2. Germline V CDR1 and CDR2: SGHDT, YYEEEE. CDR3 length: 13 amino acids. J lost 4 bases, V lost 8 bases, and 6 bases had no gene match. The CDR3 nucleotides are TGTGCCAGTAAGCGGGGAAGATACAATGAGCAGTTCTTC. Residues: CASKRGRYNEQFF.

The genes are TRBV7-9 and TRBJ1-4; D is uncertain. The V end lost 1 base, the J end lost 0 bases, and 12 bases lay between the germline ends. Germline V gene data show CDR1 as SEHNR and CDR2 as FQNEAQ (reference sequence). The length of the CDR3 is 17 residues. The CDR3 DNA follows: TGTGCCAGCAGCTTAGTGGCGGGATCCACAACTAATGAAAAACTGTTTTTT. It yields the protein CASSLVAGSTTNEKLFF. Full variable domain (outside the CDR3, taken from reference TRBV7-9 and TRBJ1-4): DTGVSQNPRHKITKRGQNVTFRCDPISEHNRLYWYRQTLGQGPEFLTYFQNEAQLEKSRLLSDRFSAERPKGSFSTLEIQRTEQGDSAMYLCASSLVAGSTTNEKLFFGSGTQLSVL.

The chain is built from TRBV19 and TRBJ2-1; 11 bases map to TRBD2. Germline values: CDR1 LNHDA, CDR2 SQIVND (reference sequence). The CDR3 runs to 13 residues. The ends lost 10 bases at V and 10 bases at J; junction bases unmatched: 9. CDR3 bases: TGTGCCACCTTAGCGGGGGGGCCTGGGGAGCAGTTCTTC. This codes for CATLAGGPGEQFF.

The genes are TRBV6-5 and TRBJ1-1, with TRBD1 as a possible D gene (5 bases). The V gene lost 8 bases and the J gene lost 1 base, with 11 bases spanning the gap. Germline V lookup: CDR1 MNHEY, CDR2 SVGAGI. CDR3 size: 13 residues. The CDR3 DNA reads as TGTGCCAGCTGCCTCGGGGGGAACACTGAAGCTTTCTTT. It codes for CASCLGGNTEAFF.

This clone showed up just once. A read error may account for a junction end that differs from germline. The V and J genes are TRBV11-2 and TRBJ2-2; 7 bases match TRBD1. Per the germline V gene, CDR1 is SGHAT and CDR2 is FQNNGV. This CDR3 contains 14 residues. The CDR3 DNA reads TGTGCCAGCACCTTACAGGGGAAGGTCGGGGAGCTGTTTTTT. Its translation is CASTLQGKVGELFF. Using reference TRBV11-2 and TRBJ2-2 for the parts outside the CDR3, the full variable domain is EAGVAQSPRYKIIEKRQSVAFWCNPISGHATLYWYQQILGQGPKLLIQFQNNGVVDDSQLPKDRFSAERLKGVDSTLKIQPAKLEDSAVYLCASTLQGKVGELFFGEGSRLTVL.

The DNA for the CDR3 is TGTGCCAGCAGCAATAGGGGACAGAACACCGGGGAGCTGTTTTTT. Translated, it gives CASSNRGQNTGELFF. The rearrangement links TRBV11-3 to TRBJ2-2; possible D gene TRBD1, 6 bases. Germline V gene lookup returns CDR1 SGHNT and CDR2 YENEEA. V lost 5 bases to trimming and J lost 1 base, with 11 bases between them. The CDR3 is 15 amino acids.

V and J are TRBV5-1 and TRBJ2-3; 8 nucleotides line up with TRBD2. Trimming cost V 4 bases and J 5 bases; bases outside gene matches: 6. The CDR3 length is 14 residues. Germline lookup yields CDR1 SGHRS and CDR2 YFSETQ. CDR3 sequence: CASSPAGGLDTQYF. CDR3 DNA: TGCGCCAGCAGCCCTGCGGGGGGCCTAGATACGCAGTATTTT.

The V and J genes are TRBV5-1 and TRBJ2-4; 9 bases align to TRBD1. The CDR3 totals 16 residues. The V gene end was trimmed by 4 bases and the J gene end by 0 bases; junction bases not matched to a gene: 5. CDR1 SGHRS and CDR2 YFSETQ come from the germline V gene. The CDR3 protein is CASSGGQGLAKNIQYF. The CDR3 DNA reads as TGCGCCAGCAGCGGGGGACAGGGCCTAGCCAAAAACATTCAGTACTTC.

The chain joins TRBV25-1 to TRBJ1-1; D is perhaps TRBD1 (6 bases). V lost 2 bases and J lost 10, with 14 bases in between. The CDR3 runs 13 residues. The germline V gene has CDR1 MGHDK and CDR2 SYGVNS. The CDR3: CASSETGLQGAFF. The CDR3 coding sequence is TGTGCCAGCAGTGAAACAGGGCTTCAGGGAGCTTTCTTT.

On this clone: A read error may produce the germline difference seen at one junction end. The chain combines TRBV5-6 with TRBJ2-1; 9 positions agree with TRBD1. Germline V CDR1 and CDR2: SGHDT, YYEEEE. This CDR3 is built from 12 residues. The CDR3 loop reads CASSSGWDRVIF. The CDR3 DNA reads as TGTGCCAGCAGCTCAGGGTGGGACAGGGTAATCTTC. Based on the CDR3 plus reference TRBV5-6 and TRBJ2-1, the full variable domain is DAGVTQSPTHLIKTRGQQVTLRCSPKSGHDTVSWYQQALGQGPQFIFQYYEEEERQRGNFPDRFSGHQFPNYSSELNVNALLLGDSALYLCASSSGWDRVIFGPGTRLTVL.

This clone was detected once. J is TRBJ2-5 and V is TRBV4-1, with TRBD2 matching over 9 bases. CDR1 and CDR2 from the germline V gene are MGHRA and YSYEKL. This CDR3 has 15 residues. The V and J ends lost 3 bases and 5 bases, in that order; junction bases with no gene match: 7. This chain's CDR3 is CASSQDLAGLETQYF. The CDR3 DNA follows: TGCGCCAGCAGCCAGGACCTAGCGGGGTTGGAGACCCAGTACTTC.

The chain links TRBV5-8 to TRBJ2-7; D is perhaps TRBD2 (6 bases). Germline lookup yields CDR1 SGHTS and CDR2 YDEGEE. Trimming removed 4 bases at V and 7 bases at J, with 24 bases between. The CDR3 covers 16 residues. The CDR3 here is CASSGPTTSIGGEQYF. The CDR3 coding sequence is TGTGCCAGCAGCGGCCCGACGACAAGCATAGGAGGGGAGCAGTACTTC. The full variable domain, rest sourced from reference TRBV5-8 and TRBJ2-7, is EAGVTQSPTHLIKTRGQQATLRCSPISGHTSVYWYQQALGLGLQFLLWYDEGEERNRGNFPPRFSGRQFPNYSSELNVNALELEDSALYLCASSGPTTSIGGEQYFGPGTRLTVT.